Presented here are 22 T cell receptor beta chains from one specimen sequenced in a study of cytomegalovirus exposure and HLA in healthy donors. With 60 Vbeta and 13 Jbeta primers, the PCR was carried out. Clones were read by immunoSEQ multiplex PCR, and TCRdb kept only the in-frame ones, dropping some. Of about 77,000 clones listed, around 79% are singletons. The sequenced sample consisted of PBMCs. These receptors all come from a man aged 35-49 years in good health and CMV-seronegative.

V gene TRBV6-5 combines with J gene TRBJ2-5; weak D call: TRBD1 (6 bases). CDR1 is MNHEY and CDR2 is SVGAGI in the germline V gene. This CDR3 is built from 11 residues. The V gene lost 4 bases and the J gene lost 7 bases, with 7 bases spanning the gap. The CDR3 spells CASSSRGTQYF. For the CDR3, the DNA is TGTGCCAGCAGTTCCAGGGGGACCCAGTACTTC.

The genes are TRBV7-9 and TRBJ2-1; 8 nucleotides match TRBD2. Per germline, CDR1 SEHNR and CDR2 FQNEAQ (reference sequence). Trimming removed 5 bases from V and 2 bases from J; junction bases left unmatched: 8. The CDR3 loop spans 16 amino acids. CDR3 nucleotide sequence: TGTGCCAGCAGCCCCAATAGCGGGGCCACCTACAATGAGCAGTTCTTC. This sequence encodes CASSPNSGATYNEQFF. The full variable domain, with the rest looked up from reference TRBV7-9 and TRBJ2-1, is DTGVSQNPRHKITKRGQNVTFRCDPISEHNRLYWYRQTLGQGPEFLTYFQNEAQLEKSRLLSDRFSAERPKGSFSTLEIQRTEQGDSAMYLCASSPNSGATYNEQFFGPGTRLTVL.

The rearrangement uses TRBV7-2 and TRBJ1-5, with 8 bases matching TRBD1. The J segment lost 4 bases and the V segment lost 6 bases, leaving 8 bases of the junction unmatched. This CDR3 region has 15 residues. From germline, CDR1 is SGHTA and CDR2 FQGNSA. In DNA, the CDR3 is TGTGCCAGCAGACAGGGGGGAGGGGGGAATCAGCCCCAGCATTTT. Translated, it gives CASRQGGGGNQPQHF.

V and J are TRBV9 and TRBJ2-1, with a tentative D call TRBD2 (5 bases). The CDR3 is 14 residues long. Germline CDR1 reads SGDLS; CDR2 reads YYNGEE. V lost 0 bases and J 4 bases, leaving 8 bases between the germline ends. CDR3 sequence (DNA): TGTGCCAGCAGCGTAGGGACTGCTTACAATGAGCAGTTCTTC. Amino acids: CASSVGTAYNEQFF.

This chain connects TRBV6-1 to TRBJ1-5; maybe TRBD1 (5 bases). This CDR3 spans 18 amino acids. Germline loops: CDR1 MNHNS, CDR2 SASEGT. Trimming stripped 1 base from V and 2 bases from J, with 18 bases between. CDR3 sequence reads: CASSEVQGSRVGNQPQHF. The CDR3 bases are TGTGCCAGCAGTGAAGTGCAGGGATCAAGAGTAGGCAATCAGCCCCAGCATTTT.

This chain links TRBV19 with TRBJ2-3, with 9 nucleotides matching TRBD2. Trimming cost V 6 bases and J 0 bases; bases outside gene matches: 7. Germline CDR1 reads LNHDA; CDR2 reads SQIVND (reference sequence). This CDR3 is built from 16 residues. CDR3 DNA sequence: TGTGCCAGTAGCCCGTTAGCGGGAGCTAGCACAGATACGCAGTATTTT. It yields the protein CASSPLAGASTDTQYF.

This clone was counted only a few times. The V and J genes are TRBV14 and TRBJ2-7, with D maybe TRBD2 (5 bases). Germline V gene lookup returns CDR1 SGHDN and CDR2 FVKESK. The CDR3 runs 14 residues. V lost 5 bases and J 3 bases, leaving 14 bases between the germline ends. The CDR3 nucleotides read TGTGCCAGCAGCGGTAGTGGAGGCAGCTACGAGCAGTACTTC. Translation gives CASSGSGGSYEQYF.

The chain carries TRBV6-5 and TRBJ1-4, with D possibly matching TRBD1 (6 bases). V was cut by 7 bases and J by 3 bases, with 12 bases left in between. This CDR3 has 14 residues. Germline V gene sequence: CDR1 MNHEY, CDR2 SVGAGI. CDR3 sequence reads: CASKNRAANEKLFF. In DNA form, the CDR3 reads TGTGCCAGCAAGAACAGGGCCGCTAATGAAAAACTGTTTTTT.

In this sample, this clone turned up once. Compared with germline, one end of the junction differs, possibly owing to a read error. In the same sample, other DNA sequences code for this CDR3. This sequence joins TRBV28 and TRBJ1-5; D is possibly TRBD1 (5 bases). CDR3 length equals 16 residues. CDR1 is MDHEN and CDR2 is SYDVKM in the germline V gene. For the CDR3, the DNA is TGTGCCAGCAGTTTTGGGGGGGGTAGAGTCAATCAGCCACAGCATTTT. Translated: CASSFGGGRVNQPQHF.

The chain joins TRBV18 to TRBJ2-5; D call uncertain. This CDR3 region has 13 residues. V was pared by 0 bases and J by 4 bases, with 6 bases between. The germline V gene encodes CDR1 KGHSH and CDR2 LQKENI. CDR3 in DNA: TGTGCCAGCTCACCACCGGTAGCAGAGACCCAGTACTTC. Protein: CASSPPVAETQYF.

In this sample, this clone turned up once. V is TRBV5-1 and J is TRBJ2-7, with D unclear. Germline loops: CDR1 SGHRS, CDR2 YFSETQ. This CDR3 spans 15 amino acids. The V end was cut by 0 bases, the J end by 2 bases, with 12 bases between. CDR3 amino acids: CASSLDSPSTYEQYF. CDR3 coding DNA: TGCGCCAGCAGCTTGGACAGTCCAAGCACCTACGAGCAGTACTTC.

This chain joins TRBV5-1 and TRBJ1-1, with TRBD1 matching over 7 bases. The germline gives CDR1 SGHRS, CDR2 YFSETQ. V shed 3 bases, J shed 7 bases, and the junction held 6 bases outside the gene matches. The CDR3 contains 13 residues. The CDR3 DNA sequence: TGCGCCAGCAGCTCCACAGGGGCCCGTGAAGCTTTCTTT. It is translated as CASSSTGAREAFF.

The V gene is TRBV7-9, the J gene TRBJ2-7; a weak D match, TRBD2 (5 bases). Trimming removed 1 base from V and 3 bases from J, with 19 bases in between. This CDR3 spans 17 amino acids. Looked up from germline, CDR1 is SEHNR and CDR2 is FQNEAQ (reference sequence). This CDR3 is CASSLGEEFGEGYEQYF. The CDR3, as DNA: TGTGCCAGCAGCTTAGGTGAAGAGTTTGGTGAGGGCTACGAGCAGTACTTC.

The rearrangement uses TRBV27 and TRBJ2-7, with 13 bases that match TRBD2. The junction had 16 bases not matched to a gene; V was cut back by 6 bases and J by 5 bases. The CDR3 totals 18 residues. Looked up from germline, CDR1 is MNHEY and CDR2 is SMNVEV (reference sequence). The CDR3 DNA reads TGTGCCAGCAGCAAAGGACTAGCGGGAGCGTGGTTGGCGGACGAGCAGTACTTC. It encodes CASSKGLAGAWLADEQYF.

The chain couples TRBV6-5 to TRBJ1-1, with TRBD1 as a possible D gene (6 bases). The V end lost 3 bases, the J end lost 1 base, and 9 bases lay between the germline ends. This CDR3 has 14 residues. Germline V gives CDR1 MNHEY, CDR2 SVGAGI. CDR3 coding DNA: TGTGCCAGCAGTTATACGACAGGGAACACTGAAGCTTTCTTT. Translating gives CASSYTTGNTEAFF.

This clone was seen a few times. The gene calls are TRBV7-2 and TRBJ1-2; TRBD1 matches at 11 bases. The ends lost 5 bases at V and 6 bases at J; junction bases unmatched: 5. This CDR3 spans 14 amino acids. Germline V gene sequence: CDR1 SGHTA, CDR2 FQGNSA. In nucleotides, the CDR3 is TGTGCCAGCAGCCCGGACAGGGGGCTTCATGGCTACACCTTC. This encodes CASSPDRGLHGYTF.

There are a few counts of this clone. The chain couples TRBV13 to TRBJ2-1; TRBD1 agrees at 12 bases. Germline assignment: CDR1 PRHDT and CDR2 FYEKMQ (reference sequence). CDR3 size: 16 residues. Trimming at V came to 4 bases and at J to 7 bases, leaving 8 bases not matched to a gene. The CDR3 DNA is TGTGCCAGCAGCTCGACCGGGACAGGGGGCTATAATGAGCAGTTCTTC. This translates into CASSSTGTGGYNEQFF.

This clone was observed once. The rearrangement joins TRBV5-1 to TRBJ1-1, with 7 bases identical to TRBD1. Looked up from germline, CDR1 is SGHRS and CDR2 is YFSETQ. This CDR3 has 14 residues. The V and J ends lost 4 bases and 0 bases, in that order; junction bases with no gene match: 3. This CDR3 is CASSPTGVNTEAFF. As DNA, the CDR3 is TGCGCCAGCAGCCCTACAGGGGTGAACACTGAAGCTTTCTTT.

This chain joins TRBV5-1 and TRBJ2-5; D call uncertain. The V end lost 4 bases, the J end lost 2 bases, and 12 bases lay between the germline ends. Germline CDR1 reads SGHRS; CDR2 reads YFSETQ. The CDR3 spans 14 residues. CDR3 protein: CASSPPLLQETQYF. The CDR3 DNA is TGCGCCAGCAGCCCCCCCCTTCTTCAAGAGACCCAGTACTTC.

The gene calls are TRBV30 and TRBJ1-1; no reliable D call. Trimming stripped 4 bases from V and 4 bases from J, with 10 bases between. Germline values: CDR1 GTSNPN, CDR2 SVGIG (reference sequence). This CDR3 contains 12 residues. CDR3 region: CAWTTGGTEAFF. Here the CDR3 DNA reads TGTGCCTGGACAACGGGAGGCACTGAAGCTTTCTTT.

This sequence joins TRBV30 and TRBJ1-3, with D possibly being TRBD1 (6 bases). The CDR3 is made up of 15 amino acids. Trimming shortened V by 0 bases and J by 0 bases, and 9 bases separated the two germline ends. The germline gives CDR1 GTSNPN, CDR2 SVGIG (reference sequence). CDR3 residues: CAWSVGGSSGNTIYF. The CDR3 nucleotides read TGTGCCTGGAGTGTAGGGGGATCCTCTGGAAACACCATATATTTT. Filled out from reference TRBV30 and TRBJ1-3, the complete variable domain reads SQTIHQWPATLVQPVGSPLSLECTVEGTSNPNLYWYRQAAGRGLQLLFYSVGIGQISSEVPQNLSASRPQDRQFILSSKKLLLSDSGFYLCAWSVGGSSGNTIYFGEGSWLTVV.

V usage is TRBV5-1 and J usage is TRBJ2-1; 10 bases agree with TRBD2. In germline, CDR1 is SGHRS, CDR2 YFSETQ. The V gene end was trimmed by 0 bases and the J gene end by 4 bases; junction bases not matched to a gene: 7. The CDR3 loop spans 17 amino acids. This CDR3 reads CASSLVASGSGYNEQFF. CDR3 in DNA: TGCGCCAGCAGCTTGGTTGCTAGCGGGAGTGGGTACAATGAGCAGTTCTTC.